The TCR beta chain under discussion was sequenced for a study of T-cell reconstitution after alpha-beta-depleted transplantation in children. Study outcomes and limitations: Expanded clones from the graft, numbering several hundred, reportedly supplied alpha-beta T cells about two months after transplant. There were some patients whose high TCRbeta diversity at day 60 came from surviving recipient T cells and thymic progenitors. T-cell counts and diversity at one year following transplant were attributed mainly to newly produced T cells.

The library targeted TCRbeta and was prepared with unique molecular identifiers. MiXCR was run by TCRdb on the PCR reads, yielding one entry per CDR3 protein. The table includes approximately 800,000 distinct CDR3 sequences, about 15% detected once. A few counts support this clonotype. Its antigen is not known. Between the trimmed V and J ends, which lost 0 bases and 4 bases, there was a span of 13 bases. The germline gives CDR1 KGHSH, CDR2 LQKENI. The CDR3 contains 16 residues. The sample consisted of PBMCs, mostly from graft donor cells, taken 360 days after TCRalphabeta/CD19-depleted stem cell transplant. The TCR was taken from a male patient aged 5 to 17 who had a stem cell transplant for acute lymphoblastic leukemia, so the T cells may come from the graft donor. The chain is built from TRBV18 and TRBJ2-1; D call uncertain. CDR3 sequence: CASSPPLVPLYNEQFF. The CDR3 DNA reads TGTGCCAGCTCACCACCTCTGGTCCCCTTATACAATGAGCAGTTCTTC.